This TCR beta chain derives from a study of shared clonotypes between healthy human individuals. Study context: Per donor, three plates held CD4 naive cells, three held CD4 memory, two held CD8 naive and one held CD8 memory.

An assay was performed, and its level was deep. Per the original data handling: As immunoSEQ supplied junction-only sequences (without quality scores), filtering differed. Profiled with immunoSEQ multiplex PCR; TCRdb holds only in-frame clones, not every one. Clone size and V and J calls were adopted from that table, with D and trimming inferred from the DNA. Among roughly 2.6 million clones listed, around nine tenths were seen once. General study points: Shared across several donors were around 5% of the naive CD4 clonotypes.

As to this clone: Its antigen is unidentified.

The V gene's germline CDR1 is MNHNS and CDR2 SASEGT. V shed 6 bases and J shed 5 bases, with 11 bases lying between them. The CDR3 contains 13 residues. This TCR was recovered from a man aged 18 to 30 in good health. This chain joins TRBV6-1 and TRBJ1-5; D gene unclear. Sample: naive CD4+ T cells sorted from blood. Subset of the sample: CD45RA+ positively selected. CDR3 sequence: CASSVSGHQPQHF. CDR3 DNA: TGTGCCAGCAGCGTCAGTGGGCATCAGCCCCAGCATTTT.